A single sample is the source of the 5 T cell receptor beta chains below, sequenced in a study of blood T cell repertoires in COVID-19. TCRdb keeps only in-frame clones here, not all; method: immunoSEQ multiplex PCR. The sample has 250,000 to 300,000 clones, about 90% seen once; the top ten hold approximately 12%. What was sequenced was peripheral blood. These receptors came from a woman between 25 and 40 years old with COVID-19, enrolled during active disease.

The CDR3 spells CASSSYPGTGGYEQYF. The CDR3 nucleotides are TGTGCCAGCAGCTCTTATCCCGGGACAGGGGGCTACGAGCAGTACTTC. This chain links TRBV5-6 with TRBJ2-7; the match to TRBD1 covers 11 bases. This CDR3 comprises 16 residues. Trimming at V came to 3 bases and at J to 3 bases, leaving 8 bases not matched to a gene. CDR1 SGHDT and CDR2 YYEEEE come from the germline V gene. Based on the CDR3 plus reference TRBV5-6 and TRBJ2-7, the full variable domain is DAGVTQSPTHLIKTRGQQVTLRCSPKSGHDTVSWYQQALGQGPQFIFQYYEEEERQRGNFPDRFSGHQFPNYSSELNVNALLLGDSALYLCASSSYPGTGGYEQYFGPGTRLTVT.

This chain joins TRBV10-1 and TRBJ2-3, with 11 bases aligning to TRBD2. This CDR3 contains 18 residues. From germline, CDR1 is WNHNN and CDR2 SYGVQD (reference sequence). Unmatched junction bases numbered 7, after V lost 2 bases and J lost 0 bases. Here the CDR3 reads CASSETSGGLTSTDTQYF. CDR3 nucleotide sequence: TGCGCCAGCAGTGAGACTAGCGGGGGACTCACTAGCACAGATACGCAGTATTTT.

This chain uses TRBV5-4 with TRBJ2-1, with 8 nucleotides matching TRBD2. The germline V gene has CDR1 SGHNT and CDR2 YYREEE (reference sequence). CDR3 size: 11 residues. The junction had 5 bases not matched to a gene; V was cut back by 4 bases and J by 14 bases. In DNA, the CDR3 is TGTGCCAGCAGCGTTGGGACTAGGAAGTTCTTC. It translates to CASSVGTRKFF.

The chain has TRBV19 and TRBJ1-5, with 9 bases identical to TRBD1. J gave up 5 bases and V 3 bases, and 2 bases lay outside the gene matches. There are 14 residues in the CDR3. Germline assignment: CDR1 LNHDA and CDR2 SQIVND (reference sequence). The DNA of the CDR3 is TGTGCCAGTAGTATGGGGACAGGGTATCAGCCCCAGCATTTT. Amino acid sequence: CASSMGTGYQPQHF.

The gene calls are TRBV13 and TRBJ2-3, with D possibly matching TRBD1 (6 bases). Germline values: CDR1 PRHDT, CDR2 FYEKMQ (reference sequence). This CDR3 contains 12 residues. V gave up 4 bases and J gave up 13 bases, with 15 bases separating them. CDR3 nucleotide sequence: TGTGCCAGCAGCTCCGGGACACCCGTAGAGTATTTT. This encodes CASSSGTPVEYF.